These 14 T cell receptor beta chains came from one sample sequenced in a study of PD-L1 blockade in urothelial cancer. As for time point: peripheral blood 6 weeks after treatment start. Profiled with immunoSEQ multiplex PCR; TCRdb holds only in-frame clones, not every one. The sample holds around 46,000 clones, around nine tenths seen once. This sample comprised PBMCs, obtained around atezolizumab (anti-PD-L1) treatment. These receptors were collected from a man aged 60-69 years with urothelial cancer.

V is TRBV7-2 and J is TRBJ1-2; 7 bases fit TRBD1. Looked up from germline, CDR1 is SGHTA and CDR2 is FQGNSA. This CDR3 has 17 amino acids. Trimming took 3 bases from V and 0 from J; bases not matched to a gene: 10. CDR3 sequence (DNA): TGTGCCAGCAGCTTTTACCCGGTGGGACAGTCTAACTATGGCTACACCTTC. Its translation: CASSFYPVGQSNYGYTF.

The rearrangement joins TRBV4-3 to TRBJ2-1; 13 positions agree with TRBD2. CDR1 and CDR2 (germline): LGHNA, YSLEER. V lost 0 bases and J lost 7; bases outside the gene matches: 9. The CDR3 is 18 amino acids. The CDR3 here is CASSQELLAGGQENEQFF. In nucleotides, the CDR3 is TGCGCCAGCAGCCAAGAACTACTAGCGGGAGGGCAGGAGAATGAGCAGTTCTTC.

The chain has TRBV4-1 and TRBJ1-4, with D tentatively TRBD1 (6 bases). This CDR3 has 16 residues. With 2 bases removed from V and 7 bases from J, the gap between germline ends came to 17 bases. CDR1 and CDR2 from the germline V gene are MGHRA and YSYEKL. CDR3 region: CASSQIVQGQGEKLFF. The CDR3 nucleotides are TGCGCCAGCAGCCAAATAGTGCAGGGGCAGGGTGAAAAACTGTTTTTT.

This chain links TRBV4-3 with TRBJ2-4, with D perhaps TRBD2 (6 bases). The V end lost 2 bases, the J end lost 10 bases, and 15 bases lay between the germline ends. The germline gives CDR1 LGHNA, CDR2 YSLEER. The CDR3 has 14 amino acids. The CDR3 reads CASSQHPTSPIQYF. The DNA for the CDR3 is TGCGCCAGCAGCCAACACCCTACTAGCCCAATTCAGTACTTC.

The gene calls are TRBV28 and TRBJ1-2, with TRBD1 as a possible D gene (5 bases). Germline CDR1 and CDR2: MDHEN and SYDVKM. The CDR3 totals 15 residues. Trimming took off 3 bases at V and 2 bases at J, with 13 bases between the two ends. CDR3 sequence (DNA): TGTGCCAGCAGTTTGGGGGGAATTACGAACTATGGCTACACCTTC. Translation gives CASSLGGITNYGYTF.

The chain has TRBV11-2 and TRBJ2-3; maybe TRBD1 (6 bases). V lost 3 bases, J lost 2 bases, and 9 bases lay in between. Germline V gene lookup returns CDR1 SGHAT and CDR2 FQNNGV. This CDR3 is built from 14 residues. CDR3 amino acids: CASSFGGVTDTQYF. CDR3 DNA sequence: TGTGCCAGCAGCTTTGGGGGCGTCACAGATACGCAGTATTTT.

The CDR3 sequence: CASSDGGGIETQYF. The CDR3 DNA reads as TGTGCCAGCAGTGATGGGGGAGGGATCGAGACCCAGTACTTC. The chain employs TRBV6-1 and TRBJ2-5; TRBD2 aligns across 7 bases. V lost 3 bases and J lost 5; bases outside the gene matches: 6. Germline-derived CDR1 and CDR2 are MNHNS and SASEGT. This CDR3 is built from 14 residues.

This CDR3 reads CASSLGYRGLTDTQYF. The CDR3 region has the DNA TGCGCCAGCAGCTTGGGGTACAGGGGCCTGACAGATACGCAGTATTTT. This chain uses TRBV5-1 with TRBJ2-3; 7 nucleotides agree with TRBD1. The germline CDR1 and CDR2 sequences are SGHRS and YFSETQ. V gave up 0 bases and J gave up 3 bases; unmatched junction bases: 7. The CDR3 is 16 residues long.

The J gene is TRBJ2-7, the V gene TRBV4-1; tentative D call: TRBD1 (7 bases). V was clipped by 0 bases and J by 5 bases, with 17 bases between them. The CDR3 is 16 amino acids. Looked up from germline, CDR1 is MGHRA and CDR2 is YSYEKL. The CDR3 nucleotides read TGCGCCAGCAGCCAAGAATCCGGCAGGGGGAGGAACGAGCAGTACTTC. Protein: CASSQESGRGRNEQYF.

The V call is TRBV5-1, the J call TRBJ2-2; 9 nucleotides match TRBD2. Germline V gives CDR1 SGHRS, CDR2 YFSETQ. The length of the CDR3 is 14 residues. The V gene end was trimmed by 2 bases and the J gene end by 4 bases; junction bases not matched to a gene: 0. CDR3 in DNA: TGCGCCAGCAGCTTTAGCGGGAGCACCGGGGAGCTGTTTTTT. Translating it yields CASSFSGSTGELFF.

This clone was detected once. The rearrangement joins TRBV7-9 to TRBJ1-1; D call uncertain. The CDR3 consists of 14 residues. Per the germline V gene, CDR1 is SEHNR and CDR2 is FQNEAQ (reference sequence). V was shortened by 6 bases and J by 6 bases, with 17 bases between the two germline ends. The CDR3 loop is CASSPFRGGPEAFF. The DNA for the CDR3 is TGTGCCAGCAGTCCTTTTCGGGGTGGTCCTGAAGCTTTCTTT.

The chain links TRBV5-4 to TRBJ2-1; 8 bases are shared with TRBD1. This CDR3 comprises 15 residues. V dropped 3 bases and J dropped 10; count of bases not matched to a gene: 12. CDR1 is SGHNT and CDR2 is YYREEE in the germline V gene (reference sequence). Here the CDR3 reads CASSYIRTGGNEQFF. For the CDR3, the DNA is TGTGCCAGCAGCTACATACGTACAGGGGGAAACGAGCAGTTCTTC.

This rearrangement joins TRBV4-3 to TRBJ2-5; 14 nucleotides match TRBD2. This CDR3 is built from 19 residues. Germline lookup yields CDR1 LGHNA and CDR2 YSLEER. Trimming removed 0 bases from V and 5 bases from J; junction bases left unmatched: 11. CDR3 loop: CASSQEWRTSGRQRETQYF. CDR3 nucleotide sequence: TGCGCCAGCAGCCAAGAATGGCGGACTAGCGGGAGGCAGCGTGAGACCCAGTACTTC.

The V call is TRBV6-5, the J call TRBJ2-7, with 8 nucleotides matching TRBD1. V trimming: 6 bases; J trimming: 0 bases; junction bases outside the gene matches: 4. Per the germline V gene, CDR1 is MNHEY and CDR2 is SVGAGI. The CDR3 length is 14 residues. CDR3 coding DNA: TGTGCCAGCAGGCGGGACAGGAGCTCCTACGAGCAGTACTTC. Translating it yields CASRRDRSSYEQYF.